This T cell receptor (beta chain) was obtained from a study of cytotoxic CD8 clonotypes in ibrutinib-treated CLL. About the research overall: Response samples followed a median around 12 months of treatment, range 6 to 36. Samples showed on average roughly 260,000 productive templates and tens of thousands of productive rearrangements.

About this clone: Its antigen is unidentified.

This table comes from immunoSEQ multiplex PCR, and its TCRdb copy is limited to in-frame clones, with some not included. Of some 130,000 clones detected, around 93% appear once; the ten largest clones hold roughly a tenth. The CDR3 spans 15 residues. After removal of 8 bases from V and 2 bases from J, the junction contained 12 bases not matched to a gene. Germline loops: CDR1 GTSNPN, CDR2 SVGIG (reference sequence). Study outcomes and limitations: Clonality increased with ibrutinib response but returned toward baseline at progression.

The rearrangement links TRBV30 to TRBJ2-1; 7 bases map to TRBD2. This receptor was identified in a human donor with chronic lymphocytic leukemia. The sequencing here drew on PBMCs, taken after 12 months of ibrutinib treatment. The CDR3 DNA sequence: TGTGCCGGGCGACGGGACTACTCTCCCTACAATGAGCAGTTCTTC. Protein product: CAGRRDYSPYNEQFF. Based on the CDR3 plus reference TRBV30 and TRBJ2-1, the full variable domain is SQTIHQWPATLVQPVGSPLSLECTVEGTSNPNLYWYRQAAGRGLQLLFYSVGIGQISSEVPQNLSASRPQDRQFILSSKKLLLSDSGFYLCAGRRDYSPYNEQFFGPGTRLTVL.